The 31 T cell receptor beta chains presented below share a single source sample, sequenced in a study of shared clonotypes between healthy human individuals. Assay: immunoSEQ multiplex PCR; the TCRdb copy retains only in-frame clones and omits some. The sample shows 2 million to 2.5 million clones, 93% of them seen only once. Sequencing was done on a sample of naive CD4+ T cells from PBMCs. Subset meaning: CD45RA+ positively selected. Receptors originate from a young man in good health. Some clones in this sample may be carry-over from other donors' samples.

This chain connects TRBV7-2 to TRBJ2-1; D is undetermined. Germline V lookup: CDR1 SGHTA, CDR2 FQGNSA. V was clipped by 1 base and J by 9 bases, with 13 bases between them. The CDR3 contains 14 residues. The CDR3 DNA reads TGTGCCAGCAGCTTAGTAGTACCCATCGGTGAGCAGTTCTTC. Amino acid sequence: CASSLVVPIGEQFF.

The chain's CDR3 is CASSHGAGKNTGELFF. CDR3 coding DNA: TGTGCCAGCAGCCATGGGGCGGGAAAGAACACCGGGGAGCTGTTTTTT. This chain links TRBV7-9 with TRBJ2-2, with D maybe TRBD2 (6 bases). CDR1 SEHNR and CDR2 FQNEAQ come from the germline V gene (reference sequence). The CDR3 runs to 16 residues. V lost 5 bases to trimming and J lost 1 base, with 14 bases between them.

The CDR3, as DNA: TGTGCCAGCAGCCCACAGGCTGCCGAGGAGACCCAGTACTTC. It is translated as CASSPQAAEETQYF. The chain carries TRBV5-4 and TRBJ2-5, with D possibly TRBD1 on 5 matching bases. The CDR3 consists of 14 residues. Germline-derived CDR1 and CDR2 are SGHNT and YYREEE (reference sequence). V gave up 4 bases and J gave up 5 bases, with 15 bases separating them.

Concerning this clone itself: Other DNA sequences in the same sample also yield this CDR3. This chain links TRBV6-6 with TRBJ2-7; a possible D gene is TRBD2 (5 bases). This CDR3 is built from 13 residues. With 6 bases removed from V and 4 bases from J, the gap between germline ends came to 13 bases. Looked up from germline, CDR1 is MNHNY and CDR2 is SVGAGI (reference sequence). The chain's CDR3 is CASSLSGIYEQYF. The CDR3 DNA reads TGTGCCAGCAGCCTCTCGGGGATATACGAGCAGTACTTC.

CDR3 DNA sequence: TGCGCCAGCAGCTTGGCGGGACAGCAACAAGAGACCCAGTACTTC. Protein: CASSLAGQQQETQYF. The rearrangement links TRBV5-1 to TRBJ2-5; 7 bases are a match to TRBD1. Germline V gives CDR1 SGHRS, CDR2 YFSETQ. V shed 0 bases, J shed 2 bases, and the junction held 4 bases outside the gene matches. The CDR3 is 15 amino acids.

The V gene is TRBV9, the J gene TRBJ2-3; TRBD2 agrees at 11 bases. The trim removed 4 bases at V and 3 bases at J, leaving 4 bases unmatched. This CDR3 is 15 amino acids long. The germline CDR1 and CDR2 sequences are SGDLS and YYNGEE. The chain's CDR3 is CASSLGTSGTDTQYF. As DNA, the CDR3 is TGTGCCAGCAGCCTTGGGACTAGCGGAACAGATACGCAGTATTTT.

As for this clone: This sample includes further DNA sequences coding for the same CDR3. The CDR3 bases are TGTGCCATCAGTGGGCAGGGGGCTGATACGCAGTATTTT. Translated, it gives CAISGQGADTQYF. The rearrangement joins TRBV10-3 to TRBJ2-3, with 8 bases lining up with TRBD1. The CDR3 spans 13 residues. Germline assignment: CDR1 ENHRY and CDR2 SYGVKD. The V gene end was trimmed by 4 bases and the J gene end by 6 bases; junction bases not matched to a gene: 3.

This sequence joins TRBV18 and TRBJ2-6; no clear D. V lost 1 base, J lost 3 bases, and 13 bases lay in between. There are 17 residues in the CDR3. Germline CDR1 is KGHSH and CDR2 is LQKENI. The CDR3 reads CASSPQGAPSGANVLTF. The CDR3 coding sequence is TGTGCCAGCTCACCACAGGGCGCCCCCAGTGGGGCCAACGTCCTGACTTTC.

This clone was seen only once. Within the sample, other DNA sequences also encode this same CDR3. J is TRBJ2-3 and V is TRBV19; D may correspond to TRBD1 or TRBD2 (5 bases each). The V gene lost 6 bases and the J gene lost 2 bases, with 12 bases spanning the gap. Germline V lookup: CDR1 LNHDA, CDR2 SQIVND (reference sequence). This CDR3 has 14 amino acids. Here the CDR3 DNA reads TGTGCCAGTAGCCCGGGGCGGGTCACAGATACGCAGTATTTT. This sequence encodes CASSPGRVTDTQYF.

This clone was detected only a few times. The V call is TRBV10-1, the J call TRBJ1-1; D is possibly TRBD1 (6 bases). Germline CDR1 and CDR2: WNHNN and SYGVQD (reference sequence). This CDR3 has 13 amino acids. V gave up 0 bases and J gave up 6 bases, with 8 bases separating them. CDR3: CASSESRGAEAFF. CDR3 sequence (DNA): TGCGCCAGCAGTGAGTCGAGGGGGGCTGAAGCTTTCTTT.

The chain employs TRBV28 and TRBJ2-6, with unresolved D. V was trimmed by 7 bases and J by 0 bases, leaving 10 bases between them. Germline assignment: CDR1 MDHEN and CDR2 SYDVKM. The CDR3 consists of 15 residues. CDR3 sequence reads: CASNQANSGANVLTF. In DNA form, the CDR3 reads TGTGCCAGCAACCAGGCAAACTCTGGGGCCAACGTCCTGACTTTC. Variable domain in full (rest from reference TRBV28 and TRBJ2-6): DVKVTQSSRYLVKRTGEKVFLECVQDMDHENMFWYRQDPGLGLRLIYFSYDVKMKEKGDIPEGYSVSREKKERFSLILESASTNQTSMYLCASNQANSGANVLTFGAGSRLTVL.

Worth noting for this clone: This same CDR3 is encoded by further DNA sequences in the sample. This rearrangement joins TRBV7-3 to TRBJ2-2; D ambiguous. Per the germline V gene, CDR1 is SGHTA and CDR2 is FQGTGA. This CDR3 is built from 15 residues. Trimming took off 2 bases at V and 4 bases at J, with 11 bases between the two ends. The CDR3: CASSLLAGPTGELFF. DNA for the CDR3: TGTGCCAGCAGCTTATTGGCAGGTCCCACCGGGGAGCTGTTTTTT.

The V call is TRBV29-1, the J call TRBJ1-2; 7 bases line up with TRBD1. In germline, CDR1 is SQVTM, CDR2 ANQGSEA. V dropped 7 bases and J dropped 8; count of bases not matched to a gene: 16. The CDR3 totals 14 residues. The CDR3: CSAQNRDSGGGYTF. CDR3 DNA sequence: TGCAGCGCACAGAACCGGGACAGCGGGGGAGGCTACACCTTC.

The chain is built from TRBV30 and TRBJ2-5; 7 nucleotides align to TRBD1. Germline assignment: CDR1 GTSNPN and CDR2 SVGIG (reference sequence). The CDR3 contains 11 residues. J was trimmed by 3 bases and V by 5 bases; bases with no gene match: 0. The CDR3 reads CAWGTEETQYF. CDR3 sequence (DNA): TGTGCCTGGGGGACAGAAGAGACCCAGTACTTC.

V gene TRBV9 combines with J gene TRBJ1-1, with 10 nucleotides matching TRBD1. V shed 4 bases, J shed 3 bases, and the junction held 6 bases outside the gene matches. Germline lookup yields CDR1 SGDLS and CDR2 YYNGEE. The length of the CDR3 is 15 residues. CDR3 sequence reads: CASSPPGQGHTEAFF. CDR3 nucleotides: TGTGCCAGCAGCCCTCCGGGACAGGGGCACACTGAAGCTTTCTTT.

The chain uses TRBV29-1 and TRBJ2-5; weak D call: TRBD2 (6 bases). CDR3 length: 15 residues. V lost 3 bases to trimming and J lost 7 bases, with 21 bases between them. CDR1 and CDR2 (germline): SQVTM, ANQGSEA. The chain's CDR3 is CSVEGATEGLGTQYF. The CDR3 nucleotides read TGCAGCGTTGAGGGAGCGACGGAGGGCCTGGGGACCCAGTACTTC.

The genes are TRBV15 and TRBJ1-3; 7 nucleotides line up with TRBD1. CDR3 length: 16 residues. CDR1 LNHNV and CDR2 YYDKDF come from the germline V gene (reference sequence). The V segment lost 1 base and the J segment 2 bases; nucleotides outside the gene matches: 5. The CDR3 protein is CATSRGRTGAGNTIYF. DNA for the CDR3: TGTGCCACCAGCAGAGGACGGACAGGTGCTGGAAACACCATATATTTT.

V gene TRBV5-1 combines with J gene TRBJ2-1; tentatively, D is TRBD2 (5 bases). This CDR3 has 13 residues. Germline CDR1 SGHRS, CDR2 YFSETQ. Trimming shortened V by 0 bases and J by 10 bases, and 11 bases separated the two germline ends. The CDR3 protein is CASSLEGPGEQFF. The CDR3 nucleotides read TGCGCCAGCAGCTTGGAAGGACCGGGAGAGCAGTTCTTC.

The chain is built from TRBV2 and TRBJ2-1; D is undetermined. The germline CDR1 and CDR2 sequences are SNHLY and FYNNEI. Trimming cost V 8 bases and J 1 base, with 12 bases left between them. The CDR3 has 14 amino acids. CDR3 in DNA: TGTGCCAGCGGTAGTTCGCCTTCCTACAATGAGCAGTTCTTC. Translation gives CASGSSPSYNEQFF. The full variable domain, its missing parts supplied by reference TRBV2 and TRBJ2-1, is EPEVTQTPSHQVTQMGQEVILRCVPISNHLYFYWYRQILGQKVEFLVSFYNNEISEKSEIFDDQFSVERPDGSNFTLKIRSTKLEDSAMYFCASGSSPSYNEQFFGPGTRLTVL.

This chain connects TRBV25-1 to TRBJ1-1; a possible D gene is TRBD1 (5 bases). The CDR3 has 15 residues. Germline-derived CDR1 and CDR2 are MGHDK and SYGVNS. V lost 0 bases to trimming and J lost 7 bases, with 15 bases between them. CDR3 region: CASSEYMNRRNEAFF. DNA of the CDR3: TGTGCCAGCAGTGAATATATGAACAGGCGTAATGAAGCTTTCTTT.

This rearrangement joins TRBV7-9 to TRBJ2-4; D might be TRBD2 (6 bases). Germline assignment: CDR1 SEHNR and CDR2 FQNEAQ (reference sequence). V was cut by 5 bases and J by 7 bases, with 12 bases left in between. This CDR3 has 13 amino acids. CDR3 amino acids: CASSPGGSNIQYF. In DNA, the CDR3 is TGTGCCAGCAGCCCCGGAGGGAGCAACATTCAGTACTTC. Looking up the rest from reference TRBV7-9 and TRBJ2-4 gives the full variable domain: DTGVSQNPRHKITKRGQNVTFRCDPISEHNRLYWYRQTLGQGPEFLTYFQNEAQLEKSRLLSDRFSAERPKGSFSTLEIQRTEQGDSAMYLCASSPGGSNIQYFGAGTRLSVL.

The chain recombines TRBV28 with TRBJ2-3, with D maybe TRBD2 (6 bases). Germline V gives CDR1 MDHEN, CDR2 SYDVKM. This CDR3 spans 15 amino acids. Trimming cost V 2 bases and J 0 bases, with 9 bases left between them. Written as DNA, the CDR3 is TGTGCCAGCAGTTTACCGCGGGGCAGCACAGATACGCAGTATTTT. It yields the protein CASSLPRGSTDTQYF.

To note about this clone: In the same sample, other DNA sequences code for this CDR3. The rearrangement links TRBV5-4 to TRBJ2-7, with D possibly matching TRBD1 (5 bases). Trimming cost V 4 bases and J 4 bases, with 15 bases left between them. The V gene's germline CDR1 is SGHNT and CDR2 YYREEE (reference sequence). This CDR3 region has 14 residues. The CDR3, as DNA: TGTGCCAGCAGCCTCGGCCAGGGTGTTTACGAGCAGTACTTC. This translates into CASSLGQGVYEQYF.

As regards this clone: At the DNA level, this CDR3 is encoded by other sequences in the same sample as well. The chain employs TRBV18 and TRBJ2-7; 14 bases are shared with TRBD2. The CDR3 covers 15 residues. After removal of 5 bases from V and 4 bases from J, the junction contained 4 bases not matched to a gene. Germline lookup yields CDR1 KGHSH and CDR2 LQKENI. The CDR3 region is CASSAGTSGSYEQYF. As DNA, the CDR3 is TGTGCCAGCTCAGCAGGGACTAGCGGGAGTTACGAGCAGTACTTC. The full variable domain, completed using reference TRBV18 and TRBJ2-7, is NAGVMQNPRHLVRRRGQEARLRCSPMKGHSHVYWYRQLPEEGLKFMVYLQKENIIDESGMPKERFSAEFPKEGPSILRIQQVVRGDSAAYFCASSAGTSGSYEQYFGPGTRLTVT.

This clone was observed once. This rearrangement joins TRBV28 to TRBJ2-7; D may be TRBD2 (7 bases). Germline V gene sequence: CDR1 MDHEN, CDR2 SYDVKM. V lost 2 bases and J 1 base, leaving 12 bases between the germline ends. The CDR3 consists of 15 residues. The CDR3 bases are TGTGCCAGCAGTTTAGGGGGGGCCGGATCCTACGAGCAGTACTTC. Amino acids: CASSLGGAGSYEQYF.

This chain links TRBV18 with TRBJ2-2; 8 nucleotides match TRBD2. CDR1 is KGHSH, CDR2 LQKENI, per germline. The V gene end was trimmed by 4 bases and the J gene end by 4 bases; junction bases not matched to a gene: 5. This CDR3 has 15 amino acids. Written as DNA, the CDR3 is TGTGCCAGCTCACGGACTAGCTTGGCCACCGGGGAGCTGTTTTTT. Protein sequence: CASSRTSLATGELFF. Looking up the rest from reference TRBV18 and TRBJ2-2 gives the full variable domain: NAGVMQNPRHLVRRRGQEARLRCSPMKGHSHVYWYRQLPEEGLKFMVYLQKENIIDESGMPKERFSAEFPKEGPSILRIQQVVRGDSAAYFCASSRTSLATGELFFGEGSRLTVL.

The rearrangement uses TRBV28 and TRBJ2-4; D is uncertain. V dropped 3 bases and J dropped 2 bases, with 14 bases sitting between them. The germline CDR1 and CDR2 sequences are MDHEN and SYDVKM. This CDR3 region has 16 residues. CDR3 sequence (DNA): TGTGCCAGCAGTTTTGTGACCCCTGTCTCCAAAAACATTCAGTACTTC. Translating it yields CASSFVTPVSKNIQYF.

This clone was counted a few times. V is TRBV28 and J is TRBJ1-5, with D tentatively TRBD1 (6 bases). V was pared by 4 bases and J by 16 bases, with 17 bases between. Germline lookup yields CDR1 MDHEN and CDR2 SYDVKM. The CDR3 is made up of 12 amino acids. Written as DNA, the CDR3 is TGTGCCAGCAGTTCCTTCGGGACAAGTCTTCATTTT. It translates to CASSSFGTSLHF.

In the case of this clone: Other DNA sequences from this sample encode an identical CDR3 as well. V usage is TRBV18 and J usage is TRBJ2-5; the match to TRBD1 covers 9 bases. Germline trimming cut 2 bases from V and 4 bases from J; bases unmatched to any gene: 2. The CDR3 spans 14 residues. Germline V gives CDR1 KGHSH, CDR2 LQKENI. The CDR3 loop is CASSPLGQGETQYF. In DNA, the CDR3 is TGTGCCAGCTCACCATTGGGACAGGGAGAGACCCAGTACTTC.

This clone showed up just once. Within the sample, other DNA sequences also encode this same CDR3. The chain couples TRBV7-2 to TRBJ2-3; D is undetermined. This CDR3 is 11 amino acids long. Between the trimmed V and J ends, which lost 5 bases and 3 bases, there was a span of 3 bases. Germline V lookup: CDR1 SGHTA, CDR2 FQGNSA. CDR3 coding DNA: TGTGCCAGCAGCGATACAGATACGCAGTATTTT. This encodes CASSDTDTQYF. Filled out from reference TRBV7-2 and TRBJ2-3, the complete variable domain reads GAGVSQSPSNKVTEKGKDVELRCDPISGHTALYWYRQSLGQGLEFLIYFQGNSAPDKSGLPSDRFSAERTGGSVSTLTIQRTQQEDSAVYLCASSDTDTQYFGPGTRLTVL.

The V gene is TRBV29-1, the J gene TRBJ1-4; D call uncertain. The CDR3 has 12 amino acids. V dropped 4 bases and J dropped 6 bases, with 9 bases sitting between them. Germline CDR1 SQVTM, CDR2 ANQGSEA. DNA for the CDR3: TGCAGCGTTGTAGGCCCTGATGAAAAACTGTTTTTT. It yields the protein CSVVGPDEKLFF.